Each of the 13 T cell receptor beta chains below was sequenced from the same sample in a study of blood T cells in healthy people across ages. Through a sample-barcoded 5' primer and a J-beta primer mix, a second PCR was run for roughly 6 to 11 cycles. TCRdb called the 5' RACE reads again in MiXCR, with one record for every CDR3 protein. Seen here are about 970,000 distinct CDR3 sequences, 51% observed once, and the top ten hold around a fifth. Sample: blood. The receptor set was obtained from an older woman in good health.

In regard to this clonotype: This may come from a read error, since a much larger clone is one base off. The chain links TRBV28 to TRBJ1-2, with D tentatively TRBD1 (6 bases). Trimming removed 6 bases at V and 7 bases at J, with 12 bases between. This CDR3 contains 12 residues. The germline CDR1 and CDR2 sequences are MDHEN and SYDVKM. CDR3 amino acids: CASRIGGCGYTF. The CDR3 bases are TGTGCCAGCAGAATCGGGGGCTGTGGCTACACCTTC.

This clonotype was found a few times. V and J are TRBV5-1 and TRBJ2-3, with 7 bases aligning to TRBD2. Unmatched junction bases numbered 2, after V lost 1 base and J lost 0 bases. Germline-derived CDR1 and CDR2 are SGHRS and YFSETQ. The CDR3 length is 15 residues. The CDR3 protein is CASSLSSGSTDTQYF. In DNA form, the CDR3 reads TGCGCCAGCAGCTTGTCTAGCGGAAGCACAGATACGCAGTATTTT.

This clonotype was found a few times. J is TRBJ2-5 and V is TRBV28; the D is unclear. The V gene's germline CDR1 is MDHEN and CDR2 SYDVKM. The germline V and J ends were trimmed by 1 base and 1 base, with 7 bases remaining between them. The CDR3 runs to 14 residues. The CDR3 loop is CASSLYLSQETQYF. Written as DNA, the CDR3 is TGTGCCAGCAGTTTATACCTCAGCCAAGAGACCCAGTACTTC.

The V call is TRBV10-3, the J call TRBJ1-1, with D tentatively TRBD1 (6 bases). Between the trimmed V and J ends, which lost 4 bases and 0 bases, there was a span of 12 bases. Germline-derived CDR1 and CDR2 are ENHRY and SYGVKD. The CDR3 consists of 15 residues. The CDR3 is CAISGTRTVNTEAFF. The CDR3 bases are TGTGCCATCAGTGGAACTCGGACAGTGAACACTGAAGCTTTCTTT.

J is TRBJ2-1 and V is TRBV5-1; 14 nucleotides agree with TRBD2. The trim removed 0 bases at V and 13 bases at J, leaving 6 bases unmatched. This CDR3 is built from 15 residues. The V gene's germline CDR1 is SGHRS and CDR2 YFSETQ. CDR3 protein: CASSLEGLAGESQFF. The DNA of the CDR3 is TGCGCCAGCAGCTTGGAGGGACTAGCGGGAGAGAGTCAGTTCTTC.

CDR3 DNA: TGCGCCAGCAGCTACCCAAACCTTGTAGAAGAAGGGGTCTACAATGAGCAGTTCTTC. It yields the protein CASSYPNLVEEGVYNEQFF. V is TRBV5-1 and J is TRBJ2-1; maybe TRBD1 (5 bases). Germline V CDR1 and CDR2: SGHRS, YFSETQ. V shed 3 bases and J shed 3 bases, with 25 bases lying between them. The CDR3 runs to 19 residues.

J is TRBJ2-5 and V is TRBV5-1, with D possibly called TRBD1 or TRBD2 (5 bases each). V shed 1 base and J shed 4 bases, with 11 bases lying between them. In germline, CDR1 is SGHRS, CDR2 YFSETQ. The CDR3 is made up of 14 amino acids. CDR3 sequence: CASSLRDPRETQYF. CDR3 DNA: TGCGCCAGCAGCTTGCGGGACCCTCGAGAGACCCAGTACTTC.

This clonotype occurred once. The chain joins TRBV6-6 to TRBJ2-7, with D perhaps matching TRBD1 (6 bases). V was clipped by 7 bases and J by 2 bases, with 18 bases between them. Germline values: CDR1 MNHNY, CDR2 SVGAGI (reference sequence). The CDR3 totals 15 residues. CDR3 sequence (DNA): TGTGCCAGCAACTCCACCCTGACAGGCACCTACGAGCAGTACTTC. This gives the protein CASNSTLTGTYEQYF.

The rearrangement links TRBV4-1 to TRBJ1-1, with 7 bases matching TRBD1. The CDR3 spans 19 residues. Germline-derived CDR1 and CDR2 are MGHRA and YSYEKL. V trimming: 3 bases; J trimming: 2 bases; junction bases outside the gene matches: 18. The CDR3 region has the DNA TGCGCCAGCAGCCAGGCTCCACCGGGACAGATAGAGAAAAACACTGAAGCTTTCTTT. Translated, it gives CASSQAPPGQIEKNTEAFF.

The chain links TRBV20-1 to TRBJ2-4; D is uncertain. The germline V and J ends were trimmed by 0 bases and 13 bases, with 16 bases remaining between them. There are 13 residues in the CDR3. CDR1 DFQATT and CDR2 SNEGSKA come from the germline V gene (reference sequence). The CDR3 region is CSARDVRVYGQYF. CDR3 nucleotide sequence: TGCAGTGCTAGAGATGTACGGGTTTACGGGCAGTACTTC.

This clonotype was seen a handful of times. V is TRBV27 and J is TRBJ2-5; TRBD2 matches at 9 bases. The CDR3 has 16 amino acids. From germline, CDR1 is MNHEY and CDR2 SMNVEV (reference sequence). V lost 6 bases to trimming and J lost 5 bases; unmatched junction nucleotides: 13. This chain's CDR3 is CASSLTYSGRVETQYF. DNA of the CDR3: TGTGCCAGCAGCCTGACATATAGCGGGAGAGTGGAGACCCAGTACTTC.

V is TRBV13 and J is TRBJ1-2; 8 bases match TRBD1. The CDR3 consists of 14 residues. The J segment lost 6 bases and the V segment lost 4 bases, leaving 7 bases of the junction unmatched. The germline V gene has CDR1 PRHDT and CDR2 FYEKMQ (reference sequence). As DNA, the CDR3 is TGTGCCAGCAGCTCTGACGGACAGGGTAATGGCTACACCTTC. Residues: CASSSDGQGNGYTF.

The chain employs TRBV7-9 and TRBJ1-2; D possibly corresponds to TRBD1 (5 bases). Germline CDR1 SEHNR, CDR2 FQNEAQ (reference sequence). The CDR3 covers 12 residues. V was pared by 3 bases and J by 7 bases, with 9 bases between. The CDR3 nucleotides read TGTGCCAGCAGCTTCCGTGGGACTGGCTACACCTTC. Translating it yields CASSFRGTGYTF.